Presented here are 9 T cell receptor beta chains from one specimen sequenced in a study of metastatic and nonmetastatic thyroid tumors. TCRdb re-called the PCR reads via MiXCR. This table holds 35,000 to 40,000 clones, around 28% found once. Prior to thyroid surgery, none of the patients had received any treatment. The sequencing input was blood. The receptors derive from a male donor with papillary thyroid cancer or a benign thyroid nodule (not recorded which). Some clones in this sample may be carry-over from other donors' samples.

This clone is medium-sized (0.01 to 0.1%). This chain connects TRBV28 to TRBJ2-7; D is unclear. The germline V gene encodes CDR1 MDHEN and CDR2 SYDVKM. V lost 5 bases and J lost 5, with 10 bases in between. There are 12 residues in the CDR3. CDR3 protein: CASSIDPDEQYF. The CDR3, as DNA: TGTGCCAGCAGTATCGATCCCGACGAGCAGTACTTC.

This clone was detected a few times. The J gene is TRBJ2-7, the V gene TRBV15, with no clear D. Germline V gene sequence: CDR1 LNHNV, CDR2 YYDKDF (reference sequence). The ends were cut back, 0 bases at V and 7 bases at J, with 10 bases in the middle. CDR3 length equals 13 residues. The DNA of the CDR3 is TGTGCCACCAGCAGAGAGGTGCGGCGGGAGCAGTACTTC. As protein: CATSREVRREQYF. Combining the CDR3 with reference TRBV15 and TRBJ2-7 gives the whole variable domain DAMVIQNPRYQVTQFGKPVTLSCSQTLNHNVMYWYQQKSSQAPKLLFHYYDKDFNNEADTPDNFQSRRPNTSFCFLDIRSPGLGDTAMYLCATSREVRREQYFGPGTRLTVT.

As for this clone: Given a much more abundant clone one base away, this may be a read error. The same CDR3 also results from other DNA sequences found in this sample. The CDR3 here is CASSARLSRDEKLFF. The CDR3 nucleotides are TGCGCCAGCAGTGCCAGACTGAGCCGGGATGAAAAACTGTTTTTT. The chain has TRBV7-6 and TRBJ1-4; D remains ambiguous. The CDR3 extends over 15 amino acids. CDR1 and CDR2 (germline): SGHVS, FNYEAQ. Full variable domain (remainder filled in from reference TRBV7-6 and TRBJ1-4): GAGVSQSPRYKVTKRGQDVALRCDPISGHVSLYWYRQALGQGPEFLTYFNYEAQQDKSGLPNDRFSAERPEGSISTLTIQRTEQRDSAMYRCASSARLSRDEKLFFGSGTQLSVL.

The V gene is TRBV28, the J gene TRBJ2-2; 10 nucleotides match TRBD1. Germline values: CDR1 MDHEN, CDR2 SYDVKM. This CDR3 spans 15 amino acids. V shed 6 bases and J 7 bases; nucleotides not matched to a gene: 8. CDR3 loop: CASRTTGGVIGELFF. CDR3 DNA sequence: TGTGCCAGCAGAACGACAGGGGGCGTTATCGGGGAGCTGTTTTTT. Using reference TRBV28 and TRBJ2-2 for the parts outside the CDR3, the full variable domain is DVKVTQSSRYLVKRTGEKVFLECVQDMDHENMFWYRQDPGLGLRLIYFSYDVKMKEKGDIPEGYSVSREKKERFSLILESASTNQTSMYLCASRTTGGVIGELFFGEGSRLTVL.

Many counts were recorded for this clone. This chain links TRBV18 with TRBJ2-4; TRBD2 might be the D (6 bases). V gave up 3 bases and J gave up 0 bases, with 12 bases separating them. From germline, CDR1 is KGHSH and CDR2 LQKENI. The length of the CDR3 is 16 residues. In DNA form, the CDR3 reads TGTGCCAGCTCACCCGCGGAGGGGTTAGCCAAAAACATTCAGTACTTC. It encodes CASSPAEGLAKNIQYF.

The chain recombines TRBV6-2 or TRBV6-3 with TRBJ2-3, with D possibly being TRBD2 (5 bases). The CDR3 runs to 15 residues. Germline loops: CDR1 MNHEY, CDR2 SVGEGT. V was cut by 5 bases and J by 0 bases, with 12 bases left in between. CDR3 loop: CASSRTEASTDTQYF. The CDR3, as DNA: TGTGCCAGCAGTCGGACTGAAGCTAGCACAGATACGCAGTATTTT.

This clone was seen ten or more times. The rearrangement links TRBV7-9 to TRBJ2-7, with 8 bases fitting TRBD1. This CDR3 contains 15 residues. The germline V gene encodes CDR1 SEHNR and CDR2 FQNEAQ (reference sequence). The ends lost 1 base at V and 3 bases at J; junction bases unmatched: 5. The CDR3 sequence is CASSLGQGFRYEQYF. The CDR3 DNA sequence: TGTGCCAGCAGCTTAGGACAGGGGTTTCGCTACGAGCAGTACTTC.

At least ten counts were recorded for this clone. CDR3 residues: CASSQGRNWVSSYNEQFF. Here the CDR3 DNA reads TGTGCCAGCAGCCAGGGCAGAAATTGGGTGAGCTCCTACAATGAGCAGTTCTTC. This rearrangement joins TRBV14 to TRBJ2-1; D remains ambiguous. The CDR3 is 18 residues long. The germline V gene has CDR1 SGHDN and CDR2 FVKESK. V was pared by 3 bases and J by 0 bases, with 18 bases between.

This chain joins TRBV7-8 and TRBJ2-5; the D is unclear. Looked up from germline, CDR1 is SGHVS and CDR2 is FQNEAQ. V was trimmed by 3 bases and J by 5 bases, leaving 10 bases between them. CDR3 length: 13 residues. CDR3 residues: CASSLYNVETQYF. Written as DNA, the CDR3 is TGTGCCAGCAGCTTGTATAATGTGGAGACCCAGTACTTC.